This TCR beta chain was captured in a study of blood T cell repertoires in COVID-19. Across the study: Italy, Spain and the United States were the sources of the convalescent and acute COVID-19 samples. From T cells, B-cell-depleted T cells, or PBMCs came the material, which was cDNA or gDNA.

Source study methods: For nucleated cells, counts were estimated from reference gene primer amplification. The data were produced by immunoSEQ multiplex PCR, yet TCRdb's version contains in-frame clones alone and is incomplete. The V and J calls and the clone size are those of that table, but D and trimming were determined from the DNA. The sample includes roughly 150,000 clones, about 72% seen only once; the top ten take approximately 11%. Trimming stripped 3 bases from V and 0 bases from J, with 14 bases between. From germline, CDR1 is SGHRS and CDR2 YFSETQ. This CDR3 has 16 residues. The TCR comes from a man aged 60 to 69 who had recovered from COVID-19. This chain connects TRBV5-1 to TRBJ2-3, with a weak D call TRBD1 (6 bases). Specimen: peripheral blood. CDR3 in amino acids: CASSSGQYSSTDTQYF. For the CDR3, the DNA is TGCGCCAGCAGCTCGGGACAATACTCAAGCACAGATACGCAGTATTTT.